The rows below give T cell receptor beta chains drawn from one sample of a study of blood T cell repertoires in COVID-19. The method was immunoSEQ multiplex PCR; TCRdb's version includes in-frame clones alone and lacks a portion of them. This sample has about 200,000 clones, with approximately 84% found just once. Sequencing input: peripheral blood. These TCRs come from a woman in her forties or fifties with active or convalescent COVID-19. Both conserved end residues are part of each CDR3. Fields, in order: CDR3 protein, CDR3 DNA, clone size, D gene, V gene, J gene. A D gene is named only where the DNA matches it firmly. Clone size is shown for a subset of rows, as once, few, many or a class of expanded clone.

CASKRKYSTNTGELFF,TGTGCCAGCAAACGCAAGTACAGCACGAACACCGGGGAGCTGTTTTTT,NA,NA,TRBV6-6,TRBJ2-2
CASSLGPGRYTGELFF,TGTGCCAGCAGTTTAGGGCCAGGGCGTTACACCGGGGAGCTGTTTTTT,NA,NA,TRBV27,TRBJ2-2
CASSLEGAGGGRYTF,TGCGCCAGCAGCTTGGAGGGAGCGGGTGGTGGTCGCTACACCTTC,NA,NA,TRBV5-1,TRBJ1-2
CASSQDRVTGELFF,TGCGCCAGCAGCCAGGACAGGGTAACCGGGGAGCTGTTTTTT,NA,TRBD1,TRBV4-1,TRBJ2-2
CASSTRDNEQFF,TGTGCCAGTAGTACCCGAGACAATGAGCAGTTCTTC,once,NA,TRBV19,TRBJ2-1
CASSPLDTTNYGYTF,TGTGCCAGCTCACCACTTGACACAACTAACTATGGCTACACCTTC,NA,NA,TRBV18,TRBJ1-2
CASSSSSTGVNTEAFF,TGTGCCAGCAGCTCCAGTTCGACAGGGGTTAACACTGAAGCTTTCTTT,NA,TRBD1,TRBV9,TRBJ1-1
CASRPGDPSGNTIYF,TGTGCCAGTAGGCCGGGGGACCCCTCTGGAAACACCATATATTTT,NA,NA,TRBV19,TRBJ1-3
CASSLIGGRDEQYF,TGTGCCAGCAGCCTAATCGGCGGGAGGGACGAGCAGTACTTC,NA,TRBD2,TRBV28,TRBJ2-7
CASRASGTPMAEAFF,TGCGCCAGCAGAGCTTCCGGGACACCAATGGCTGAAGCTTTCTTT,NA,NA,TRBV10-1,TRBJ1-1
CASTRLALDTQYF,TGTGCCAGCACCAGACTAGCGCTAGATACGCAGTATTTT,NA,TRBD2,TRBV14,TRBJ2-3
CAFPSSGKTGELFF,TGTGCCTTCCCATCTAGCGGGAAAACCGGGGAGCTGTTTTTT,NA,TRBD2,TRBV30,TRBJ2-2
CSVERGTGNTIYF,TGCAGCGTTGAAAGAGGGACTGGAAACACCATATATTTT,NA,NA,TRBV29-1,TRBJ1-3
CASLWNRPYGGYTF,TGTGCCAGCTTATGGAACAGGCCATATGGCGGCTACACCTTC,NA,NA,TRBV2,TRBJ1-2
CASSLAGGLNTEAFF,TGTGCCAGCAGCTTAGCGGGTGGGTTGAACACTGAAGCTTTCTTT,NA,NA,TRBV11-2,TRBJ1-1
CASSPTGMNTEAFF,TGTGCCAGCAGCCCGACGGGGATGAACACTGAAGCTTTCTTT,NA,NA,TRBV28,TRBJ1-1
CASSQDAPEQFF,TGTGCCAGCAGCCAAGACGCGCCCGAGCAGTTCTTC,NA,NA,TRBV3-1/TRBV3-2,TRBJ2-1
CAISDPGRGEEKLFF,TGTGCCATCAGTGACCCCGGGAGGGGAGAAGAAAAACTGTTTTTT,NA,NA,TRBV10-3,TRBJ1-4
CASSPTSGSSDTQYF,TGTGCCAGCTCACCGACTAGCGGGAGTTCTGATACGCAGTATTTT,NA,TRBD2,TRBV18,TRBJ2-3
CATSEASGRVTAEQFF,TGTGCCACCAGTGAGGCTAGCGGGAGGGTCACGGCTGAGCAGTTCTTC,NA,TRBD2,TRBV24-1,TRBJ2-1
CASSPGRGRGTRGSPLHF,TGTGCCAGCAGCCCCGGGAGGGGCAGGGGGACCAGAGGGTCACCCCTCCACTTT,NA,TRBD1,TRBV11-2,TRBJ1-6
CSVESGQGVNAFF,TGCAGCGTTGAAAGCGGACAGGGGGTCAATGCTTTCTTT,once,TRBD1,TRBV29-1,TRBJ1-1
CASSRLIQGADNSPLHF,TGTGCCAGCTCACGACTAATTCAGGGGGCGGATAATTCACCCCTCCACTTT,NA,TRBD1,TRBV18,TRBJ1-6
CASSSGRNSPLHF,TGTGCCAGCAGTTCTGGCAGGAATTCACCCCTCCACTTT,NA,NA,TRBV27,TRBJ1-6
CASSERGGLETQYF,TGTGCCAGCTCCGAGCGGGGGGGCCTGGAGACCCAGTACTTC,NA,TRBD2,TRBV18,TRBJ2-5
CASSPVVETRCGYTF,TGTGCCAGCTCACCAGTCGTGGAGACCCGATGTGGCTACACCTTC,NA,NA,TRBV18,TRBJ1-2